One and the same sample provided the 13 T cell receptor beta chains below, sequenced in a study of T cells after posttransplantation cyclophosphamide. This table comes from immunoSEQ multiplex PCR, and its TCRdb copy is limited to in-frame clones, with some not included. The sample records 20,000 or so clones, about 68% being singletons. A marrow graft followed busulfan-fludarabine conditioning, with cyclophosphamide on days +3 and +4. Sequencing was performed on PBMCs, taken after an allogeneic stem cell transplant with post-transplant cyclophosphamide. Every receptor here comes from a male patient in his thirties who received an allogeneic stem cell transplant from a related donor, was CMV-positive, and had acute GVHD only. Some T cells may originate from the graft donor.

V usage is TRBV6-5 and J usage is TRBJ1-3, with 11 bases fitting TRBD1. Trimming at V came to 2 bases and at J to 3 bases, leaving 0 bases not matched to a gene. The CDR3 runs to 15 residues. Per the germline V gene, CDR1 is MNHEY and CDR2 is SVGAGI. The CDR3, as DNA: TGTGCCAGCAGTTACGGGACAGGGGGTGGAAACACCATATATTTT. Its protein is CASSYGTGGGNTIYF.

Only one count was recorded for this clone. The chain joins TRBV19 to TRBJ1-5; D not resolved. Germline V lookup: CDR1 LNHDA, CDR2 SQIVND (reference sequence). Trimming left V 0 bases short and J 4 bases short, with 4 bases between. This CDR3 has 13 residues. CDR3 sequence reads: CASSIEENQPQHF. The CDR3 nucleotides are TGTGCCAGTAGTATAGAGGAGAATCAGCCCCAGCATTTT. Full variable domain (rest looked up from reference TRBV19 and TRBJ1-5): DGGITQSPKYLFRKEGQNVTLSCEQNLNHDAMYWYRQDPGQGLRLIYYSQIVNDFQKGDIAEGYSVSREKKESFPLTVTSAQKNPTAFYLCASSIEENQPQHFGDGTRLSIL.

The chain uses TRBV7-8 and TRBJ1-3; 9 bases agree with TRBD1. Germline V gene sequence: CDR1 SGHVS, CDR2 FQNEAQ. CDR3 length: 19 amino acids. V trimming: 4 bases; J trimming: 0 bases; junction bases outside the gene matches: 13. The CDR3 DNA reads TGTGCCAGCAGCTCCCGTAAGCCGGGACAGGGCTTCTCTGGAAACACCATATATTTT. Translating it yields CASSSRKPGQGFSGNTIYF.

This CDR3 reads CASSRRTALMNTEAFF. CDR3 bases: TGTGCCAGTAGTCGACGGACAGCCCTCATGAACACTGAAGCTTTCTTT. V and J are TRBV19 and TRBJ1-1, with D perhaps TRBD1 (6 bases). From germline, CDR1 is LNHDA and CDR2 SQIVND (reference sequence). This CDR3 is 16 amino acids long. Trimming cost V 5 bases and J 0 bases, with 16 bases left between them.

The rearrangement joins TRBV2 to TRBJ2-1, with D perhaps TRBD1 (6 bases). The CDR3 runs 19 residues. CDR1 and CDR2 from the germline V gene are SNHLY and FYNNEI. Trimming left V 2 bases short and J 2 bases short, with 22 bases between. The CDR3 region is CASSEIGSLGQGPYNEQFF. The DNA for the CDR3 is TGTGCCAGCAGTGAAATAGGATCCCTGGGGCAGGGGCCCTACAATGAGCAGTTCTTC.

V is TRBV14 and J is TRBJ1-3, with D uncertain. Trimming stripped 2 bases from V and 0 bases from J, with 11 bases between. The CDR3 totals 16 residues. Germline CDR1 and CDR2: SGHDN and FVKESK. CDR3 sequence reads: CASSQLLSSSGNTIYF. The CDR3 DNA sequence: TGTGCCAGCAGCCAACTCCTTTCTAGCTCTGGAAACACCATATATTTT.

The chain employs TRBV18 and TRBJ1-5; no clear D gene. This CDR3 contains 18 residues. Looked up from germline, CDR1 is KGHSH and CDR2 is LQKENI. Trimming shortened V by 6 bases and J by 0 bases, and 21 bases separated the two germline ends. CDR3 loop: CASSHFMPGEYSNQPQHF. The CDR3 coding sequence is TGTGCCAGCTCGCACTTTATGCCGGGTGAATATAGCAATCAGCCCCAGCATTTT.

The chain joins TRBV7-9 to TRBJ1-3, with unresolved D. The V gene's germline CDR1 is SEHNR and CDR2 FQNEAQ (reference sequence). The CDR3 loop spans 13 amino acids. With 5 bases removed from V and 5 bases from J, the gap between germline ends came to 10 bases. Written as DNA, the CDR3 is TGTGCCAGCAGCGTCGGACTCCGAAACACCATATATTTT. Residues: CASSVGLRNTIYF.

This clone has just one count. This chain uses TRBV7-2 with TRBJ2-7; 12 bases fit TRBD2. The germline CDR1 and CDR2 sequences are SGHTA and FQGNSA. The CDR3 sequence is 18 residues long. Trimming cost V 4 bases and J 9 bases; bases outside gene matches: 19. The CDR3 nucleotides are TGTGCCAGCAGCTCACAAGGACTAGCGGGGATGGTAGCTTTAGTGCAGTACTTC. Translated: CASSSQGLAGMVALVQYF.

This chain joins TRBV4-1 and TRBJ2-1; the match to TRBD1 covers 9 bases. Germline-derived CDR1 and CDR2 are MGHRA and YSYEKL. The CDR3 loop spans 15 amino acids. V dropped 7 bases and J dropped 2; count of bases not matched to a gene: 6. As DNA, the CDR3 is TGCGCCAGCAAGGAGGGACAGGGCCCCTACAATGAGCAGTTCTTC. Translating gives CASKEGQGPYNEQFF.

V usage is TRBV4-1 and J usage is TRBJ1-2; a weak D match, TRBD1 (6 bases). The CDR3 has 16 residues. V was cut by 1 base and J by 4 bases, with 16 bases left in between. Germline lookup yields CDR1 MGHRA and CDR2 YSYEKL. The CDR3 loop reads CASSQGPDRPTYGYTF. The DNA of the CDR3 is TGCGCCAGCAGCCAAGGCCCCGACAGGCCTACCTATGGCTACACCTTC.

This clone was picked up a small number of times. The chain uses TRBV18 and TRBJ1-1; unclear D gene. The V end was cut by 2 bases, the J end by 1 base, with 5 bases between. The germline V gene encodes CDR1 KGHSH and CDR2 LQKENI. CDR3 size: 13 residues. CDR3 loop: CASSPGRNTEAFF. CDR3 nucleotides: TGTGCCAGCTCACCAGGGAGGAACACTGAAGCTTTCTTT.

The chain couples TRBV6-4 to TRBJ1-5; D may be TRBD1 (5 bases). Germline CDR1 is MRHNA and CDR2 is SNTAGT. This CDR3 spans 22 amino acids. With 0 bases removed from V and 2 bases from J, the gap between germline ends came to 29 bases. In DNA form, the CDR3 reads TGTGCCAGCAGTGACTCGCCACGTAAAATACAGGCGACGGTTAGGGGCAATCAGCCCCAGCATTTT. Encoded protein: CASSDSPRKIQATVRGNQPQHF.